These 2 T cell receptor beta chains were all obtained from the same sample, sequenced in a study of T cells in Graves' hyperthyroidism and ophthalmopathy. RNA transcripts were the template for amplifying TCR beta CDR3 regions. RT-PCR in the first round (using the HTBI primer set) targeted the TCR CDR3. TCRdb reprocessed the multiplex PCR reads with MiXCR, giving one entry per CDR3 protein. The sample yields nearly 600,000 distinct CDR3 sequences, about 14% seen once. Sequenced sample: blood. The receptor source for this set is a woman aged 18-35 years with Graves' ophthalmopathy.

This clonotype was found many times. The gene calls are TRBV9 and TRBJ2-1; D call uncertain. Germline values: CDR1 SGDLS, CDR2 YYNGEE. The CDR3 is 14 residues long. The V end lost 3 bases, the J end lost 4 bases, and 11 bases lay between the germline ends. The CDR3 coding sequence is TGTGCCAGCAGCGCAGACGGTGGATACAATGAGCAGTTCTTC. It is translated as CASSADGGYNEQFF.

This chain uses TRBV5-4 with TRBJ1-1; the D gene is possibly TRBD1 (6 bases). CDR1 and CDR2 (germline): SGHNT, YYREEE (reference sequence). The length of the CDR3 is 14 residues. V was shortened by 4 bases and J by 1 base, with 11 bases between the two germline ends. The CDR3 is CASSTRDKNTEAFF. The CDR3 DNA sequence: TGTGCCAGCAGCACCAGGGACAAGAACACTGAAGCTTTCTTT.